This TCR beta chain was captured in a study of cytomegalovirus exposure and HLA in healthy donors. Trimming cost V 5 bases and J 0 bases, with 12 bases left between them. The CDR3 contains 15 residues. CDR1 and CDR2 from the germline V gene are SGHTA and FQGTGA. TCRdb keeps only in-frame clones here, not all; method: immunoSEQ multiplex PCR. Seen here are 100,000 to 150,000 clones, approximately 95% observed once, and the top ten hold 1.5% to 2%. The receptor's source is a man aged 18 to 29 in good health and CMV-seronegative. Sequencing input: PBMCs. The gene calls are TRBV7-3 and TRBJ2-3; a possible D gene is TRBD2 (6 bases). In DNA form, the CDR3 reads TGTGCCAGCAGCACCGGGACTTCTAGCACAGATACGCAGTATTTT. Its translation is CASSTGTSSTDTQYF.